The rows below give T cell receptor beta chains drawn from one sample of a study of T-cell memory formation after mild COVID-19. One entry per CDR3 protein, called by TCRdb with MiXCR from the 5' RACE reads. The top ten hold 20% to 25% of the sample, which has under 350,000 distinct CDR3 sequences, around 15% seen once. Sequences were obtained from PBMCs or a T cell subset sorted from them (not recorded which). These receptors all stem from a man younger than 35 who had mild COVID-19 (a few samples of this study predate the infection). Cell type and time point are not known. The CDR3 runs from the conserved cysteine through the conserved F or W. Fields, in order: clone size, D gene, V gene, J gene, CDR3 DNA, CDR3 protein. D genes are given only for firm matches. Only part of the rows carry a size: once, few, many, or a class if the clone is expanded.

size: -
D: TRBD1
V: TRBV20-1
J: TRBJ2-7
DNA: TGCAGTGCTAGAGATGGTACAGGGGGCGGCCTCTCCTACGAGCAGTACTTC
CDR3: CSARDGTGGGLSYEQYF

size: few
D: -
V: TRBV9
J: TRBJ2-2
DNA: TGTGCCAGCAGCGAGCTATCGAACACCGGGGAGCTGTTTTTT
CDR3: CASSELSNTGELFF

size: -
D: -
V: TRBV6-5
J: TRBJ2-5
DNA: TGTGCCAGCAGTTACTGGGGGTCGGAGACCCAGTACTTC
CDR3: CASSYWGSETQYF

size: -
D: -
V: TRBV5-1
J: TRBJ2-1
DNA: TGCGCCAGCAGGCCAGCCCAGGGAGGTAAAAATGAGCAGTTCTTC
CDR3: CASRPAQGGKNEQFF

size: few
D: -
V: TRBV5-6
J: TRBJ1-3
DNA: TGTGCCAGCAGCTTGAGACAAAACACCATATATTTT
CDR3: CASSLRQNTIYF

size: -
D: TRBD1
V: TRBV2
J: TRBJ2-1
DNA: TGTGCCAGCAGTCAGACTCGGGACAGGGGTACGATTAATTTCTTC
CDR3: CASSQTRDRGTINFF

size: -
D: -
V: TRBV24-1
J: TRBJ2-3
DNA: TGTGCCACCAGTGATTCGGCGCAGGGCTATTCGGATACGCAGTATTTT
CDR3: CATSDSAQGYSDTQYF

size: -
D: -
V: TRBV4-1
J: TRBJ2-7
DNA: TGCGCCAGCAGCCAAGATTTGTGGGCGCGAGAATACGAGCAGTACTTC
CDR3: CASSQDLWAREYEQYF

size: few
D: -
V: TRBV5-1
J: TRBJ2-3
DNA: TGCGCCAGCAGCTTGGGGGGGGCCTCGGATACGCAGTATTTT
CDR3: CASSLGGASDTQYF

size: -
D: TRBD1
V: TRBV7-8
J: TRBJ2-3
DNA: TGTGCCAGCAGCCTTCCGGGACAGAGCACAGATACGCAGTATTTT
CDR3: CASSLPGQSTDTQYF

size: -
D: -
V: TRBV5-1
J: TRBJ2-2
DNA: TGCGCCAGCAGCTTATCCAGGGCAGGGGAGACCGGGGAGCTGTTTTTT
CDR3: CASSLSRAGETGELFF

size: many
D: -
V: TRBV6-5
J: TRBJ1-1
DNA: TGTGCCAGCAGTTACGTGGAGAACACTGAAGCTTTCTTT
CDR3: CASSYVENTEAFF

size: few
D: TRBD1
V: TRBV25-1
J: TRBJ1-1
DNA: TGTGCCACCCAGGGGACAGGGAGTACTGAAGCTTTCTTT
CDR3: CATQGTGSTEAFF

size: -
D: -
V: TRBV29-1
J: TRBJ2-3
DNA: TGCAGCGTCACCCTAGGGGGAGGGCCCACAGATACGCAGTATTTT
CDR3: CSVTLGGGPTDTQYF

size: -
D: -
V: TRBV10-3
J: TRBJ1-5
DNA: TGTGCCATCAGTGAGTTCCCAGATCAGCCCCAGCATTTT
CDR3: CAISEFPDQPQHF

size: few
D: TRBD2
V: TRBV20-1
J: TRBJ2-1
DNA: TGCAGTGCTAGAGTCGGAGGGACTAGTCGGTTTGAGCAGTTCTTC
CDR3: CSARVGGTSRFEQFF

size: -
D: TRBD1
V: TRBV6-2/TRBV6-3
J: TRBJ2-3
DNA: TGTGCCAGCACCCAGCCTGGACAGGGGATCGCGACAGATACGCAGTATTTT
CDR3: CASTQPGQGIATDTQYF

size: many
D: TRBD1
V: TRBV6-6
J: TRBJ1-3
DNA: TGTGCCAGCAGTCAGGGGGCGGAAGGAAACACCATATATTTT
CDR3: CASSQGAEGNTIYF

size: -
D: -
V: TRBV20-1
J: TRBJ1-5
DNA: TGCAGTGATAGATACGCTGTTGGGGATCAGCCCCAGCATTTT
CDR3: CSDRYAVGDQPQHF

size: -
D: -
V: TRBV5-1
J: TRBJ1-2
DNA: TGCGCCAGCAGCTCTTCCGTGGGAGGAGACTATGGCTACACCTTC
CDR3: CASSSSVGGDYGYTF

size: -
D: -
V: TRBV19
J: TRBJ2-2
DNA: TGTGCCAGTAGCACTGGACCGAACACCGGGGAGCTGTTTTTT
CDR3: CASSTGPNTGELFF

size: -
D: -
V: TRBV6-5
J: TRBJ1-6
DNA: TGTGCCAGCAGTTACACTGGGGGGCATAATTCACCCCTCCACTTT
CDR3: CASSYTGGHNSPLHF

size: -
D: -
V: TRBV5-1
J: TRBJ2-3
DNA: TGCGCCAGCAGCTTGGTTGGGCTTAGCACAGATACGCAGTATTTT
CDR3: CASSLVGLSTDTQYF

size: -
D: -
V: TRBV4-1
J: TRBJ2-5
DNA: TGCGCCAGCAGCCAAGGGGACTTCGGCGAGACCCAGTACTTC
CDR3: CASSQGDFGETQYF

size: many
D: TRBD2
V: TRBV5-1
J: TRBJ2-1
DNA: TGCGCCAGCAGCACCGGCAGACTAGCGGGGGGGGTAAATGAGCAGTTCTTC
CDR3: CASSTGRLAGGVNEQFF

size: many
D: -
V: TRBV4-2
J: TRBJ1-3
DNA: TGTGCCAGCAGCCAAGACGTCCCATTGTCTGGAAACACCATATATTTT
CDR3: CASSQDVPLSGNTIYF

size: -
D: -
V: TRBV6-2/TRBV6-3
J: TRBJ2-1
DNA: TGTGCCAGCAGTTGGGGGGGGGCGGGCTACAATGAGCAGTTCTTC
CDR3: CASSWGGAGYNEQFF